A single sample gave rise to the 29 T cell receptor beta chains below, sequenced in a study of blood T cell repertoires in COVID-19. The table came from immunoSEQ multiplex PCR; TCRdb's copy has only in-frame clones and leaves some out. The sample has more than 400,000 clones; roughly 87% are singletons. Sample: PBMCs or T cells enriched from blood (not recorded which). The receptors derive from a man younger than 35 who had recovered from COVID-19.

The rearrangement links TRBV7-8 to TRBJ1-1; 8 bases align to TRBD1. This CDR3 has 15 residues. J lost 1 base, V lost 5 bases, and 6 bases had no gene match. Germline assignment: CDR1 SGHVS and CDR2 FQNEAQ. The CDR3 is CASSRRQGPNTEAFF. CDR3 in DNA: TGTGCCAGCAGCCGTAGACAGGGGCCGAACACTGAAGCTTTCTTT.

CDR3: CASSDSGSFNEQYF. The CDR3 region has the DNA TGTGCCAGCAGTGATAGCGGGAGCTTTAACGAGCAGTACTTC. This chain uses TRBV27 with TRBJ2-7, with TRBD2 matching 9 bases. This CDR3 region has 14 residues. V lost 5 bases, J lost 5 bases, and 7 bases stayed unmatched. Germline V gives CDR1 MNHEY, CDR2 SMNVEV (reference sequence).

This clone was observed a handful of times. The chain is built from TRBV28 and TRBJ2-7; 9 nucleotides agree with TRBD2. Germline V lookup: CDR1 MDHEN, CDR2 SYDVKM. Trimming cost V 6 bases and J 3 bases; bases outside gene matches: 21. The CDR3 consists of 19 residues. CDR3 in DNA: TGTGCCAGCAGCCACATGCCGGGTTTAGCGGGAGATTCTGGCTACGAGCAGTACTTC. The encoded protein is CASSHMPGLAGDSGYEQYF.

This clone was counted once. The CDR3 loop reads CASSGPAGANLEKLFF. As DNA, the CDR3 is TGTGCCAGCAGCGGTCCGGCGGGGGCGAATCTTGAAAAACTGTTTTTT. The V gene is TRBV13, the J gene TRBJ1-4; D may be TRBD1 (6 bases). The CDR3 has 16 residues. Between the trimmed V and J ends, which lost 5 bases and 7 bases, there was a span of 20 bases. Germline CDR1 PRHDT, CDR2 FYEKMQ (reference sequence).

The V gene is TRBV4-1, the J gene TRBJ2-7, with 8 positions matching TRBD1. In germline, CDR1 is MGHRA, CDR2 YSYEKL. The CDR3 loop spans 18 amino acids. V dropped 11 bases and J dropped 6; count of bases not matched to a gene: 27. DNA of the CDR3: TGCGCCTTACAATTGGTTGCCGTCGACAGGGGATACGAGGGCGAGCAGTACTTC. Translated: CALQLVAVDRGYEGEQYF.

V usage is TRBV3-1 (or the pseudogene TRBV3-2) and J usage is TRBJ1-2; 7 bases map to TRBD1. The J segment lost 6 bases and the V segment lost 4 bases, leaving 11 bases of the junction unmatched. The CDR3 runs to 15 residues. CDR1 and CDR2 from the germline V gene are LGHDT and YNNKEL (reference sequence). CDR3 sequence reads: CASSRTPQGLDGYTF. In nucleotides, the CDR3 is TGTGCCAGCAGCCGAACCCCACAGGGGCTAGATGGCTACACCTTC.

This chain uses TRBV2 with TRBJ1-1, with D possibly matching TRBD1 (6 bases). The CDR3 is 14 residues long. The germline gives CDR1 SNHLY, CDR2 FYNNEI. V was shortened by 6 bases and J by 4 bases, with 15 bases between the two germline ends. CDR3 DNA: TGTGCCAGCAGAATACAGGGTCGTGGCACTGAAGCTTTCTTT. This sequence encodes CASRIQGRGTEAFF.

This rearrangement joins TRBV13 to TRBJ2-7, with TRBD2 matching 11 bases. Losses at the gene ends were 6 bases for V and 4 bases for J; bases not matched to a gene: 2. Germline assignment: CDR1 PRHDT and CDR2 FYEKMQ (reference sequence). CDR3 length: 13 amino acids. DNA of the CDR3: TGTGCCAGCAGGGGACTAGCGGAATACGAGCAGTACTTC. This encodes CASRGLAEYEQYF.

This clone was recorded once. The chain combines TRBV9 with TRBJ1-6; 7 positions agree with TRBD1. The CDR3 contains 15 residues. After removal of 2 bases from V and 7 bases from J, the junction contained 6 bases not matched to a gene. Per germline, CDR1 SGDLS and CDR2 YYNGEE. The CDR3 sequence is CASSVWDRENSPLHF. CDR3 DNA: TGTGCCAGCAGCGTTTGGGACAGAGAAAATTCACCCCTCCACTTT.

The chain carries TRBV24-1 and TRBJ1-5, with 9 bases lining up with TRBD1. The CDR3 is made up of 17 amino acids. Germline CDR1 reads KGHDR; CDR2 reads SFDVKD. The ends lost 4 bases at V and 3 bases at J; junction bases unmatched: 9. The CDR3 DNA follows: TGTGCCACCAGTGAATCCGGGACAGGGACCTTCAATCAGCCCCAGCATTTT. Translating gives CATSESGTGTFNQPQHF.

This clone was picked up one time. J is TRBJ1-4 and V is TRBV19, with a weak D call TRBD1 (5 bases). The CDR3 has 15 residues. Deletions cut 5 bases from V and 2 bases from J, with 12 bases between. Germline V CDR1 and CDR2: LNHDA, SQIVND (reference sequence). The CDR3 loop reads CASSLGGWTNEKLFF. As DNA, the CDR3 is TGTGCCAGTAGTCTCGGGGGATGGACTAATGAAAAACTGTTTTTT.

The CDR3 region is CSVAVNTEAFF. As DNA, the CDR3 is TGCAGCGTTGCAGTGAACACTGAAGCTTTCTTT. The chain combines TRBV29-1 with TRBJ1-1; no definite D call. In germline, CDR1 is SQVTM, CDR2 ANQGSEA. The CDR3 sequence is 11 residues long. Deletions cut 4 bases from V and 0 bases from J, with 3 bases between.

The chain uses TRBV6-5 and TRBJ2-1, with 8 positions matching TRBD1. Trimming cost V 6 bases and J 6 bases; bases outside gene matches: 4. The CDR3 extends over 13 amino acids. Germline V CDR1 and CDR2: MNHEY, SVGAGI. For the CDR3, the DNA is TGTGCCAGCAGGGGACAGGCCCTCAATGAGCAGTTCTTC. Its translation is CASRGQALNEQFF.

This clone was detected a few times. J is TRBJ1-3 and V is TRBV30; weak D call: TRBD1 (6 bases). CDR3 length: 15 residues. Looked up from germline, CDR1 is GTSNPN and CDR2 is SVGIG (reference sequence). The V and J ends lost 2 bases and 0 bases respectively, with 11 bases between them. As DNA, the CDR3 is TGTGCCTGGAGTTGGGACACCGGCTCTGGAAACACCATATATTTT. This encodes CAWSWDTGSGNTIYF.

CDR3 coding DNA: TGTGCCAGCAGAAGAGGGTCGGCGAACACTGAAGCTTTCTTT. Translation: CASRRGSANTEAFF. This chain links TRBV28 with TRBJ1-1; D ambiguous. V was shortened by 6 bases and J by 1 base, with 12 bases between the two germline ends. Germline CDR1 MDHEN, CDR2 SYDVKM. CDR3 length: 14 residues.

This clone was counted a single time. This chain connects TRBV5-1 to TRBJ2-7, with 9 bases fitting TRBD2. The length of the CDR3 is 19 residues. Germline trimming cut 0 bases from V and 5 bases from J; bases unmatched to any gene: 18. CDR1 and CDR2 from the germline V gene are SGHRS and YFSETQ. CDR3 bases: TGCGCCAGCAGCTTGGCTGGTCGGCTAGCGGGATTGTCTAGGGACGAGCAGTACTTC. As protein: CASSLAGRLAGLSRDEQYF.

This chain joins TRBV7-3 and TRBJ1-6, with D perhaps TRBD1 (5 bases). The CDR3 loop spans 15 amino acids. Between the trimmed V and J ends, which lost 1 base and 9 bases, there was a span of 13 bases. Germline V gives CDR1 SGHTA, CDR2 FQGTGA. In DNA form, the CDR3 reads TGTGCCAGCAGCTTAAGGGGGGATAGTGGTTCACCCCTCCACTTT. It is translated as CASSLRGDSGSPLHF.

J is TRBJ2-7 and V is TRBV28, with D perhaps matching TRBD1 (6 bases). The germline gives CDR1 MDHEN, CDR2 SYDVKM. This CDR3 contains 14 residues. Between the trimmed V and J ends, which lost 3 bases and 2 bases, there was a span of 11 bases. DNA of the CDR3: TGTGCCAGCAGTTTTGGGGGCATGCCCTACGAGCAGTACTTC. Translating gives CASSFGGMPYEQYF.

The chain uses TRBV13 and TRBJ1-2; the match to TRBD1 covers 8 bases. Unmatched junction bases numbered 7, after V lost 3 bases and J lost 4 bases. The CDR3 has 15 residues. Germline V gene lookup returns CDR1 PRHDT and CDR2 FYEKMQ (reference sequence). For the CDR3, the DNA is TGTGCCAGCAGCTTTATGACAGGGGCTATCTATGGCTACACCTTC. Residues: CASSFMTGAIYGYTF.

V is TRBV9 and J is TRBJ1-5; D is undetermined. The CDR3 extends over 14 amino acids. V was shortened by 3 bases and J by 5 bases, with 12 bases between the two germline ends. Germline values: CDR1 SGDLS, CDR2 YYNGEE. The CDR3 DNA is TGTGCCAGCAGCGACAGTCCCAAGGATCAGCCCCAGCATTTT. Protein product: CASSDSPKDQPQHF.

Note on this clone: The same CDR3 is also encoded by other DNA sequences in this sample. The genes are TRBV3-1 (or the pseudogene TRBV3-2) and TRBJ2-7; TRBD2 matches 7 bases. V lost 1 base, J lost 7 bases, and 7 bases stayed unmatched. CDR3 size: 14 residues. Germline-derived CDR1 and CDR2 are LGHDT and YNNKEL (reference sequence). This chain's CDR3 is CASSQGLAGVEQYF. DNA for the CDR3: TGTGCCAGCAGCCAAGGGCTTGCGGGAGTTGAGCAGTACTTC.

V gene TRBV6-5 combines with J gene TRBJ1-1, with D possibly matching TRBD1 (6 bases). The germline gives CDR1 MNHEY, CDR2 SVGAGI. The CDR3 has 16 amino acids. Trimming shortened V by 2 bases and J by 4 bases, and 17 bases separated the two germline ends. The CDR3 sequence is CASSYGGGSGGTEAFF. The CDR3 bases are TGTGCCAGCAGTTACGGCGGGGGCAGTGGGGGCACTGAAGCTTTCTTT.

The chain couples TRBV29-1 to TRBJ1-6, with 7 bases lining up with TRBD1. The CDR3 is 13 amino acids. V shed 4 bases, J shed 7 bases, and the junction held 4 bases outside the gene matches. Germline V gene lookup returns CDR1 SQVTM and CDR2 ANQGSEA. The CDR3 sequence is CSVATGVNSPLHF. CDR3 in DNA: TGCAGCGTTGCCACAGGGGTCAATTCACCCCTCCACTTT.

The J gene is TRBJ2-1, the V gene TRBV6-5, with unresolved D. The CDR3 totals 16 residues. From germline, CDR1 is MNHEY and CDR2 SVGAGI. V was cut by 2 bases and J by 2 bases, with 13 bases left in between. The CDR3: CASSYGSGRPYNEQFF. CDR3 nucleotides: TGTGCCAGCAGTTACGGCTCGGGTCGTCCCTACAATGAGCAGTTCTTC.

The J gene is TRBJ2-7, the V gene TRBV6-5; a weak D match, TRBD1 (6 bases). The CDR3 runs to 14 residues. Trimming removed 6 bases at V and 1 base at J, with 13 bases between. Germline lookup yields CDR1 MNHEY and CDR2 SVGAGI. CDR3: CASSSDRFSYEQYF. The CDR3 coding sequence is TGTGCCAGCAGCAGCGACAGGTTTTCCTACGAGCAGTACTTC.

The chain employs TRBV5-1 and TRBJ2-5; no reliable D call. This CDR3 spans 13 amino acids. Germline loops: CDR1 SGHRS, CDR2 YFSETQ. V was clipped by 5 bases and J by 4 bases, with 12 bases between them. CDR3 DNA: TGCGCCAGCAGTCTTTTAGCTGGAGAGACCCAGTACTTC. Translation: CASSLLAGETQYF.

The chain carries TRBV9 and TRBJ1-2; D is uncertain. The V gene's germline CDR1 is SGDLS and CDR2 YYNGEE. CDR3 length: 13 amino acids. V was clipped by 2 bases and J by 4 bases, with 9 bases between them. The CDR3 here is CASSVSGSYGYTF. CDR3 DNA: TGTGCCAGCAGCGTCTCCGGTAGCTATGGCTACACCTTC.

The chain employs TRBV9 and TRBJ2-2; TRBD2 agrees at 8 bases. Losses at the gene ends were 0 bases for V and 9 bases for J; bases not matched to a gene: 4. CDR3 length equals 14 residues. CDR1 SGDLS and CDR2 YYNGEE come from the germline V gene. CDR3 in amino acids: CASSVGSGNRELFF. The CDR3 DNA is TGTGCCAGCAGCGTAGGTAGCGGGAACCGGGAGCTGTTTTTT. The whole variable domain, remainder taken from reference TRBV9 and TRBJ2-2, is DSGVTQTPKHLITATGQRVTLRCSPRSGDLSVYWYQQSLDQGLQFLIQYYNGEERAKGNILERFSAQQFPDLHSELNLSSLELGDSALYFCASSVGSGNRELFFGEGSRLTVL.

The CDR3 coding sequence is TGTGCCAGCAGTTCGCAAGGGACTAAAACAGATACGCAGTATTTT. It is translated as CASSSQGTKTDTQYF. The chain has TRBV28 and TRBJ2-3; the match to TRBD2 covers 7 bases. CDR1 MDHEN and CDR2 SYDVKM come from the germline V gene. The V and J ends lost 4 bases and 3 bases, in that order; junction bases with no gene match: 7. The CDR3 is 15 amino acids.